These 2 T cell receptor beta chains were all obtained from the same sample, sequenced in a study of OX40 agonist ivuxolimab in advanced cancers. Data came from immunoSEQ multiplex PCR; TCRdb stores just in-frame clones and leaves some out. This table has over 60,000 clones, around 80% appearing once. This material consisted of CD4+ or CD8+ T cells sorted from blood, taken in a trial of the OX40 agonist ivuxolimab. Receptors were obtained from an adult with an advanced solid tumor such as melanoma, head and neck, liver or kidney cancer.

The rearrangement links TRBV30 to TRBJ2-7; D call uncertain. Germline lookup yields CDR1 GTSNPN and CDR2 SVGIG (reference sequence). Trimming cost V 1 base and J 4 bases, with 11 bases left between them. The CDR3 extends over 13 amino acids. DNA for the CDR3: TGTGCCTGGAGTGGGGTCTCCAGGTACGAGCAGTACTTC. Protein: CAWSGVSRYEQYF.

This chain uses TRBV10-3 with TRBJ2-3, with a tentative D call TRBD2 (6 bases). With 5 bases removed from V and 0 bases from J, the gap between germline ends came to 9 bases. This CDR3 contains 14 residues. From germline, CDR1 is ENHRY and CDR2 SYGVKD. The CDR3 nucleotides read TGTGCCATCAGTCCGCGGGGTAGCACAGATACGCAGTATTTT. Amino acids: CAISPRGSTDTQYF.